This is a list of T cell receptor beta chains from one sample in a study of OX40 agonist ivuxolimab in advanced cancers. Here immunoSEQ multiplex PCR was the method, and the copy in TCRdb shows in-frame clones only, minus some. This sample yields roughly 17,000 clones, of which roughly 78% are seen a single time; less than 30% belongs to the top ten. The sequencing here drew on CD4+ or CD8+ T cells sorted from blood, taken in a trial of the OX40 agonist ivuxolimab. Receptors were obtained from an adult with an advanced solid tumor such as melanoma, head and neck, liver or kidney cancer. Each CDR3 is given with its conserved first and last residue. D genes are given only for firm matches. For some rows the clone size is stated as once, few or many, or as a class when expanded; others skip it.

D: -; size: -; J: TRBJ1-4; V: TRBV27; DNA: TGTGCCAGCAGTTCAGGGGCTTCGGGTGAAAAACTGTTTTTT; CDR3: CASSSGASGEKLFF
D: -; size: -; J: TRBJ1-1; V: TRBV2; DNA: TGTGCCAGCAGCCCGGGGGGCAGTGAAGCTTTCTTT; CDR3: CASSPGGSEAFF
D: -; size: -; J: TRBJ1-2; V: TRBV27; DNA: TGTGCCAGCAGGAGCACAATGGTCCGGGGCTACACCTTC; CDR3: CASRSTMVRGYTF
D: -; size: -; J: TRBJ2-5; V: TRBV28; DNA: TGTGCCAGCAGCCCAGGGGGAGGGGGGGAGACCCAGTACTTC; CDR3: CASSPGGGGETQYF
D: -; size: medium-sized; J: TRBJ2-5; V: TRBV11-2; DNA: TGTGCCAGCAGCTTATGGCGGGAAGAGACCCAGTACTTC; CDR3: CASSLWREETQYF
D: -; size: -; J: TRBJ1-2; V: TRBV7-9; DNA: TGTGCCAGCAGCCAAGGGACCGTCTATGGCTACACCTTC; CDR3: CASSQGTVYGYTF
D: TRBD1; size: few; J: TRBJ1-2; V: TRBV6-6; DNA: TGTGCCAGCAGTACCCGGACAGGGAGGGCCTATGGCTACACCTTC; CDR3: CASSTRTGRAYGYTF
D: -; size: once; J: TRBJ1-3; V: TRBV7-6; DNA: TGTGCCAGCAGCTTAGAACAGGGATCAGCGGGAAACACCATATATTTT; CDR3: CASSLEQGSAGNTIYF
D: -; size: few; J: TRBJ2-1; V: TRBV9; DNA: TGTGCCAGCAGCCCCGGGATGGGGGGGGCCTTGAATGAGCAGTTCTTC; CDR3: CASSPGMGGALNEQFF
D: -; size: -; J: TRBJ1-2; V: TRBV27; DNA: TGTGCCAGCAGTCAGGGGTCTGTCTATGGCTACACCTTC; CDR3: CASSQGSVYGYTF
D: TRBD1; size: -; J: TRBJ1-2; V: TRBV7-6; DNA: TGTGCCAGCAGCTCCACCGGGACAGGGTTGAGGGTTGCCTATGGCTACACCTTC; CDR3: CASSSTGTGLRVAYGYTF
D: -; size: few; J: TRBJ2-1; V: TRBV4-1; DNA: TGCGCCAGCAGCCGCCTAGGGTACAATGAGCAGTTCTTC; CDR3: CASSRLGYNEQFF
D: TRBD1; size: -; J: TRBJ2-1; V: TRBV7-8; DNA: TGTGCCAGCAGCTTTAGTTTGGGACAGGGGATGGACAATGAGCAGTTCTTC; CDR3: CASSFSLGQGMDNEQFF
D: TRBD1; size: -; J: TRBJ2-7; V: TRBV7-6; DNA: TGTGCCAGCTCCAGGGGGAGTGACTACGAGCAGTACTTC; CDR3: CASSRGSDYEQYF
D: TRBD1; size: -; J: TRBJ2-1; V: TRBV19; DNA: TGTGCCAGTACCTTAACAGGGGGCCTAAGCTCCTACAATGAGCAGTTCTTC; CDR3: CASTLTGGLSSYNEQFF
D: -; size: -; J: TRBJ1-6; V: TRBV9; DNA: TGTGCCAGCAGCAACAGACAGGAATATAATTCACCCCTCCACTTT; CDR3: CASSNRQEYNSPLHF
D: TRBD2; size: -; J: TRBJ2-5; V: TRBV7-9; DNA: TGTGCCAGCAGCTTAACCCCCCTGGGGAGGGATGAGACCCAGTACTTC; CDR3: CASSLTPLGRDETQYF
D: -; size: few; J: TRBJ1-2; V: TRBV11-2; DNA: TGTGCCAGCAGCTTTCATCGCGGCGTGAGTGGCTACACCTTC; CDR3: CASSFHRGVSGYTF
D: TRBD1; size: -; J: TRBJ1-1; V: TRBV2; DNA: TGTGCCAGAGATACAGCCGGGACAGGGGTCACTGAAGCTTTCTTT; CDR3: CARDTAGTGVTEAFF
D: -; size: -; J: TRBJ1-5; V: TRBV6-6; DNA: TGTGCCAGCATCAATCGGGAGGGGAGCAATCAGCCCCAGCATTTT; CDR3: CASINREGSNQPQHF
D: TRBD1; size: -; J: TRBJ1-2; V: TRBV4-2; DNA: TGTGCCAGCAGCCCGGGGGACAGGGGGCGCGGGAACTATGGCTACACCTTC; CDR3: CASSPGDRGRGNYGYTF
D: -; size: -; J: TRBJ1-1; V: TRBV30; DNA: TGTGCCTGGACAGGATTAACTGAAGCTTTCTTT; CDR3: CAWTGLTEAFF
D: -; size: -; J: TRBJ1-1; V: TRBV4-1; DNA: TGCGCCAGCAGCCAGGGGCCCACTGAAGCTTTCTTT; CDR3: CASSQGPTEAFF
D: -; size: once; J: TRBJ1-2; V: TRBV29-1; DNA: TGCAGCGTTGATTCGAGGGTATTGGGGAGGGATGGCTACACCTTC; CDR3: CSVDSRVLGRDGYTF
D: TRBD1; size: -; J: TRBJ2-7; V: TRBV27; DNA: TGTGCCAGCAGTCAATCGACAGGGGAGAAATCCTACGAGCAGTACTTC; CDR3: CASSQSTGEKSYEQYF
D: TRBD1; size: -; J: TRBJ2-7; V: TRBV7-6; DNA: TGTGCCAGCAGCCTGACAGGGGACTTTTACGAGCAGTACTTC; CDR3: CASSLTGDFYEQYF
D: -; size: -; J: TRBJ1-5; V: TRBV28; DNA: TGTGCCAGCAGTCGGACAGCAAATAGCAATCAGCCCCAGCATTTT; CDR3: CASSRTANSNQPQHF